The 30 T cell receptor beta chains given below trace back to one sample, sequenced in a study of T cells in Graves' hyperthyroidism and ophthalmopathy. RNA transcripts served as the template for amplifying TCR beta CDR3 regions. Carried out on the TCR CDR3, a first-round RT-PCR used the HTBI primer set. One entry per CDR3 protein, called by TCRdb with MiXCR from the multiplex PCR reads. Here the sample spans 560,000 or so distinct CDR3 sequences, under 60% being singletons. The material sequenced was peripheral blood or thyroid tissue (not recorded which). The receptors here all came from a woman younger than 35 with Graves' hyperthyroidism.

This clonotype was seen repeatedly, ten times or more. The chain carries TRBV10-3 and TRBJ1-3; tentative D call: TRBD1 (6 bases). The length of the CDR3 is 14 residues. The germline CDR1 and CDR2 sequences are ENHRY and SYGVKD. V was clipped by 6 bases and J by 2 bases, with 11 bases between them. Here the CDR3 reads CAIRQQGTGNTIYF. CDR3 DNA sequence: TGTGCCATCAGACAACAGGGAACTGGAAACACCATATATTTT.

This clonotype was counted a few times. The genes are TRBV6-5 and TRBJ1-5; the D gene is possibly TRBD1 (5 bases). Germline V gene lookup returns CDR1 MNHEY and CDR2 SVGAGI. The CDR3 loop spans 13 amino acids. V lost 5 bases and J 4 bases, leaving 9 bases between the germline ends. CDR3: CASSARDNQPQHF. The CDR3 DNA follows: TGTGCCAGCAGTGCCAGGGATAATCAGCCCCAGCATTTT.

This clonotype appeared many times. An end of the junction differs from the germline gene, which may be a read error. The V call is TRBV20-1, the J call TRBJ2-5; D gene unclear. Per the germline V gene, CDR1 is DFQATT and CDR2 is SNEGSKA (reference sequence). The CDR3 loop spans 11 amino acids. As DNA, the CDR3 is TGCAGTGCTAGATCTCCAGAGGCCCAGTACTTC. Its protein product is CSARSPEAQYF.

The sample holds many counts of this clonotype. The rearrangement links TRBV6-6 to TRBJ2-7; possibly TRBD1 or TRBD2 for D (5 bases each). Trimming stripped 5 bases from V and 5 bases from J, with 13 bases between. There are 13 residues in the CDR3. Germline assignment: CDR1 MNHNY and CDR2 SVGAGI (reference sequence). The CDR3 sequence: CASSLNWGNEQYF. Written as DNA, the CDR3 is TGTGCCAGCAGTCTAAACTGGGGGAACGAGCAGTACTTC.

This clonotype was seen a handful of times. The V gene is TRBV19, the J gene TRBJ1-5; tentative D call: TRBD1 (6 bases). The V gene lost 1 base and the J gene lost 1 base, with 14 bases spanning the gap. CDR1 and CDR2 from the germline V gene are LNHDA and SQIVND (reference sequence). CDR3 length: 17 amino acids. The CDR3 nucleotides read TGTGCCAGTAGTATAGTTGGGGGGCGCGAAAGCAATCAGCCCCAGCATTTT. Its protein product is CASSIVGGRESNQPQHF.

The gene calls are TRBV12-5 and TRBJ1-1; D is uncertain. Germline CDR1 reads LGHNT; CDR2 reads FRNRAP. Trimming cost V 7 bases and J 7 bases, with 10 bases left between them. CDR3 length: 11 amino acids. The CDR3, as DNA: TGTGCTAGTGTTCTTGGGAGTGAAGCTTTCTTT. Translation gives CASVLGSEAFF.

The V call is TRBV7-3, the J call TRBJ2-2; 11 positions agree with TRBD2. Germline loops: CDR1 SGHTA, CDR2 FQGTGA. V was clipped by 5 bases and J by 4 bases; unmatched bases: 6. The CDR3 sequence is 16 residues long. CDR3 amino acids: CASSPLAGGGTGELFF. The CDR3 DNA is TGTGCCAGCAGCCCTCTAGCGGGAGGAGGCACCGGGGAGCTGTTTTTT.

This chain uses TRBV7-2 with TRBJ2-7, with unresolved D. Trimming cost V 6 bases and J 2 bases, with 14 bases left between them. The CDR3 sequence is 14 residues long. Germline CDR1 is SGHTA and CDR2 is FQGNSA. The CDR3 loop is CASSYVWEPYEQYF. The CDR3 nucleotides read TGTGCCAGCAGTTACGTGTGGGAACCCTACGAGCAGTACTTC.

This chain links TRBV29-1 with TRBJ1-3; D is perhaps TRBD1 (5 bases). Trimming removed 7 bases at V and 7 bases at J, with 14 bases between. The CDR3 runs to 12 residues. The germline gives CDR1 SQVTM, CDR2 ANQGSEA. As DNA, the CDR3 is TGCAGCGCGACCAGGGCGATTAACACCATATATTTT. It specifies CSATRAINTIYF.

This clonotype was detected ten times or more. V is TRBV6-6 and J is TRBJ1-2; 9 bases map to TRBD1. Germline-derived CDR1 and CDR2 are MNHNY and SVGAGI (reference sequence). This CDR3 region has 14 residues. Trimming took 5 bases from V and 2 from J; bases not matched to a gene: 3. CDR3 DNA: TGTGCCAGCAGTGAGGGACAGGGAAACTATGGCTACACCTTC. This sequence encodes CASSEGQGNYGYTF.

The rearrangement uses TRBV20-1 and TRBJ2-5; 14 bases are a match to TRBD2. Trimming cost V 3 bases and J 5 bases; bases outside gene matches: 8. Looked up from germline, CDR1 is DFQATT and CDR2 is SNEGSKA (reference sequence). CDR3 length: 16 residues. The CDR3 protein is CSASPGLAGALETQYF. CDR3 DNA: TGCAGTGCTAGTCCGGGACTAGCGGGAGCCTTGGAGACCCAGTACTTC.

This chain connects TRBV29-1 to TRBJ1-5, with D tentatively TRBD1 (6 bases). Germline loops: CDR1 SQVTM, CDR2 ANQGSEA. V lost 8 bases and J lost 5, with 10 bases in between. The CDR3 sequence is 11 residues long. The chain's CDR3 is CSPQGDQPQHF. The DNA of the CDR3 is TGCAGCCCACAGGGAGATCAGCCCCAGCATTTT.

In DNA form, the CDR3 reads TGTGCCAGCAGCTTAGCGACTGGTGGGGGGGCCGAGCAGTACTTC. As protein: CASSLATGGGAEQYF. The chain couples TRBV7-8 to TRBJ2-7; weak D call: TRBD2 (7 bases). Germline-derived CDR1 and CDR2 are SGHVS and FQNEAQ. The V end was cut by 0 bases, the J end by 6 bases, with 15 bases between. The CDR3 is made up of 15 amino acids.

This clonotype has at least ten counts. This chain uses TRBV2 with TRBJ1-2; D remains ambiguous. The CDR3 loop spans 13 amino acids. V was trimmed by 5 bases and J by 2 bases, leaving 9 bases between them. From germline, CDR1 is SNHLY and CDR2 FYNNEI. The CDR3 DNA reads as TGTGCCAGCAGTTACGAACAGAACTATGGCTACACCTTC. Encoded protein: CASSYEQNYGYTF.

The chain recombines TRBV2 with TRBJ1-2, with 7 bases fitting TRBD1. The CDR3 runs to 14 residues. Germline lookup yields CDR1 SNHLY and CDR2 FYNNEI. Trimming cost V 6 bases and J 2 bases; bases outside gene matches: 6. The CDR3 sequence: CASRDDRANYGYTF. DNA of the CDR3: TGTGCCAGCAGGGACGACAGGGCCAACTATGGCTACACCTTC.

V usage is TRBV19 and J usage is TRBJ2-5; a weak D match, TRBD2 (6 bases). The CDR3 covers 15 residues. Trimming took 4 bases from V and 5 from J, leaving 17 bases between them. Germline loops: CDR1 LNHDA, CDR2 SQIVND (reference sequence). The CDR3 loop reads CASSNYQGLQETQYF. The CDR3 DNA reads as TGTGCCAGTAGTAACTATCAGGGACTCCAGGAGACCCAGTACTTC.

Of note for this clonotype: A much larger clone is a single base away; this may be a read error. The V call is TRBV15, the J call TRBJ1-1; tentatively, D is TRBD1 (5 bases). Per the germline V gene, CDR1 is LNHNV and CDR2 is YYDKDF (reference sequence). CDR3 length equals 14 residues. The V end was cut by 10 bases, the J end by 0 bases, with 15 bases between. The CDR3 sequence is CASRAMRVNTEAFF. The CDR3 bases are TGTGCCAGCAGGGCCATGAGGGTGAACACTGAAGCTTTCTTT.

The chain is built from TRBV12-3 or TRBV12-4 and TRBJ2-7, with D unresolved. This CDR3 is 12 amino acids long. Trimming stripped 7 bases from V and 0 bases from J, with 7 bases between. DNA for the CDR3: TGTGCCAGCAAATCCAGCTCCTACGAGCAGTACTTC. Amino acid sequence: CASKSSSYEQYF.

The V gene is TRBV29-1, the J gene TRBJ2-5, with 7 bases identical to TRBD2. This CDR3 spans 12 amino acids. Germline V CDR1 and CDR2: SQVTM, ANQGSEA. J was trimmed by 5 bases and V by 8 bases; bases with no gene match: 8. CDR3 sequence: CSRDYPWETQYF. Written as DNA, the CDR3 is TGCAGCCGGGACTACCCATGGGAGACCCAGTACTTC.

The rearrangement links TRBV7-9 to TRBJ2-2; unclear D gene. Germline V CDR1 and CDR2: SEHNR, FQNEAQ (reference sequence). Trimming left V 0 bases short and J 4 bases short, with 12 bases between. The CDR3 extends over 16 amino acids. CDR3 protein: CASSLAGRPATGELFF. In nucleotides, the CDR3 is TGTGCCAGCAGCTTAGCAGGCAGGCCGGCCACCGGGGAGCTGTTTTTT.

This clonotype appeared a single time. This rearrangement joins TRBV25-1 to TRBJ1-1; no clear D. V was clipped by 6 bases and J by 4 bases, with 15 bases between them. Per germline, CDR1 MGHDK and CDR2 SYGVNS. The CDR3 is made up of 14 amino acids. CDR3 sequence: CASREHGVVTEAFF. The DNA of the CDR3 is TGTGCCAGCAGGGAACACGGGGTGGTCACTGAAGCTTTCTTT.

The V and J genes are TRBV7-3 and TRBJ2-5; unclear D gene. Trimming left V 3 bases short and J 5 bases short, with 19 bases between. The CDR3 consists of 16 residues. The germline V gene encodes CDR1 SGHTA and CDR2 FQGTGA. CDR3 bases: TGTGCCAGCAGCTTCGATGCTACACCAATGGGGGAGACCCAGTACTTC. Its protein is CASSFDATPMGETQYF.

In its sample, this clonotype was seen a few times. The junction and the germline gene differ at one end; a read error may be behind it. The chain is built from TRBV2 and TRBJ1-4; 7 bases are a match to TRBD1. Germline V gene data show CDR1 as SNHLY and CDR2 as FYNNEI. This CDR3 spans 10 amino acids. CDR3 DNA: TGTGCCAGCAGTGAGGCAGGGGGGGTTTTT. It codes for CASSEAGGVF.

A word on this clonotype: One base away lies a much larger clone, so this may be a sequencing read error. The DNA of the CDR3 is TGTGCCGGCGCGGAGGCGAACACTGAAGCTTTCTTT. It translates to CAGAEANTEAFF. V and J are TRBV2 and TRBJ1-1; D gene unclear. Germline CDR1 SNHLY, CDR2 FYNNEI. V lost 11 bases and J lost 1, with 11 bases in between. The CDR3 is 12 residues long.

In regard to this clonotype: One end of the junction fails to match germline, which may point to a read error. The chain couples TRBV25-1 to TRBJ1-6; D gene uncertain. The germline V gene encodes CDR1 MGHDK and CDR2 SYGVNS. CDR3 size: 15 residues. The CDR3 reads CASSPTRTDNSPLHF. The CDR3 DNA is TGCGCCAGCAGCCCCACTCGGACTGATAATTCACCCCTCCACTTT.

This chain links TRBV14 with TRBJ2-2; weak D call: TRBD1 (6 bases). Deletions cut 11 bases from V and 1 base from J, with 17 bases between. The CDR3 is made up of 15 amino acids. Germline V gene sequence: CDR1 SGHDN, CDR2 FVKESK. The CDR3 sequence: CAGADGQRNTGELFF. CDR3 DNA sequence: TGTGCCGGCGCTGACGGACAGCGGAACACCGGGGAGCTGTTTTTT.

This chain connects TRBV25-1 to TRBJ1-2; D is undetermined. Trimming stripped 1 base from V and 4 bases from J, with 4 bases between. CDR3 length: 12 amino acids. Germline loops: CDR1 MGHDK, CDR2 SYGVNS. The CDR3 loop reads CASSEWAYGYTF. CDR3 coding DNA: TGTGCCAGCAGTGAATGGGCCTATGGCTACACCTTC.

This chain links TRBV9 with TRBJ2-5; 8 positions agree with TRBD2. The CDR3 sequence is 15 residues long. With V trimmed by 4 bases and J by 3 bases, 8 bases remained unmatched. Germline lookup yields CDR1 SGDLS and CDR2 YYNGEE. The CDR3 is CASSLAGTVEETQYF. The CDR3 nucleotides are TGTGCCAGCAGCTTAGCGGGGACGGTTGAAGAGACCCAGTACTTC.

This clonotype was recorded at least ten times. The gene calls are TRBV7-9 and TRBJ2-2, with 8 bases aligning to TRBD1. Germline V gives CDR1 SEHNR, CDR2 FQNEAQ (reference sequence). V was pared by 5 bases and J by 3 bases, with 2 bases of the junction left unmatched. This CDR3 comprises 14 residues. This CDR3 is CASSLTGDTGELFF. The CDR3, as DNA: TGTGCCAGCAGCCTGACAGGGGACACCGGGGAGCTGTTTTTT.

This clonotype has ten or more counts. CDR3 sequence: CAIRSSGTLSSYEQYF. CDR3 in DNA: TGTGCCATCAGATCCTCCGGGACACTGAGCTCCTACGAGCAGTACTTC. The V gene is TRBV10-3, the J gene TRBJ2-7, with a tentative D call TRBD1 (6 bases). This CDR3 is 16 amino acids long. Looked up from germline, CDR1 is ENHRY and CDR2 is SYGVKD. Trimming stripped 6 bases from V and 0 bases from J, with 18 bases between.